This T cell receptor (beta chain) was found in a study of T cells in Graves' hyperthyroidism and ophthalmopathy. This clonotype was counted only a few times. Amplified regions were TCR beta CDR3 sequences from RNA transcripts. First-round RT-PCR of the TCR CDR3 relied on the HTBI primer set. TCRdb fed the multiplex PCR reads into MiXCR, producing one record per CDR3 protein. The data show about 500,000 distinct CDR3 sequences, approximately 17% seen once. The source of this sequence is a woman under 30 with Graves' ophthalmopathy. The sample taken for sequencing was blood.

The CDR3 DNA follows: TGTGCCAGCAGCGTAGGGGGGTCCGGCACTGAAGCTTTCTTT. This encodes CASSVGGSGTEAFF. V and J are TRBV9 and TRBJ1-1; the D gene is possibly TRBD1 (5 bases). The CDR3 has 14 residues. V gave up 0 bases and J gave up 4 bases, with 10 bases separating them. Germline values: CDR1 SGDLS, CDR2 YYNGEE.